A selection of T cell receptor beta chains follows, all from one sample in a study of blood T cell repertoires in COVID-19. Profiled with immunoSEQ multiplex PCR; TCRdb holds only in-frame clones, not every one. This sample carries roughly 200,000 clones, 84% of them seen once, and the ten largest clones take about 13%. Input material: peripheral blood. The source of these receptors is a human donor in a cohort sampled during active COVID-19. CDR3s include the opening cysteine and the closing phenylalanine or tryptophan. A D gene is named only where the DNA matches it firmly. Clone sizes are given selectively: once, few, many, or a class where the clone is expanded.

D	size	J	V	CDR3	DNA
TRBD1	.	TRBJ1-6	TRBV19	CASSIRSGQGYSPLHF	TGTGCCAGTAGTATAAGGTCTGGACAGGGGTATTCACCCCTCCACTTT
TRBD1	.	TRBJ1-5	TRBV18	CASSPWGTGGNQPQHF	TGTGCCAGCTCACCATGGGGGACAGGGGGCAATCAGCCCCAGCATTTT
TRBD2	.	TRBJ2-1	TRBV14	CASSQDGLAAYNEQFF	TGTGCCAGCAGCCAAGATGGGCTAGCGGCCTACAATGAGCAGTTCTTC
TRBD1	.	TRBJ1-6	TRBV6-5	CASSYAGGTANSPLHF	TGTGCCAGCAGTTATGCGGGCGGGACAGCTAATTCACCCCTCCACTTT
.	few	TRBJ2-2	TRBV4-1	CASSRGRQGNTGELFF	TGCGCCAGCAGCCGAGGCCGGCAGGGGAACACCGGGGAGCTGTTTTTT
.	.	TRBJ1-3	TRBV28	CASNTGEPGNTIYF	TGTGCCAGTAATACGGGGGAGCCTGGGAACACCATATATTTT
.	.	TRBJ2-5	TRBV7-9	CASSLESSRTQYF	TGTGCCAGCAGCTTGGAGTCGTCCAGGACCCAGTACTTC
.	.	TRBJ1-6	TRBV11-2	CASSPGVNSPLHF	TGTGCCAGCTCCCCGGGGGTCAATTCACCCCTCCACTTT
.	once	TRBJ2-7	TRBV4-2	CASSQAEGASSYEQYF	TGTGCCAGCAGCCAGGCCGAAGGGGCGAGCTCCTACGAGCAGTACTTC
.	.	TRBJ2-5	TRBV6-1	CASSEGGDKETQYF	TGTGCCAGCAGTGAAGGCGGGGATAAGGAGACCCAGTACTTC
.	.	TRBJ2-6	TRBV28	CASTKGGAGANVLTF	TGTGCCAGCACCAAAGGGGGGGCTGGGGCCAACGTCCTGACTTTC
TRBD2	.	TRBJ2-3	TRBV5-1	CASSLASSGNLFLRADTQYF	TGCGCCAGCAGCTTGGCCAGTAGCGGGAACTTGTTTTTGCGGGCAGATACGCAGTATTTT
.	.	TRBJ2-1	TRBV19	CASSIMTGSYNEQFF	TGTGCCAGTAGTATAATGACAGGAAGCTACAATGAGCAGTTCTTC
TRBD1	.	TRBJ1-5	TRBV6-1	CASSETRDRLLQPQHF	TGTGCCAGCAGTGAGACCCGGGACAGGTTACTTCAGCCCCAGCATTTT
TRBD1	.	TRBJ2-3	TRBV7-2	CASTPGQGMAQYF	TGTGCCAGCACCCCAGGACAGGGCATGGCGCAGTATTTT
TRBD2	once	TRBJ2-1	TRBV7-9	CASSLDERGKQFF	TGTGCCAGCAGCTTAGATGAGCGGGGGAAGCAGTTCTTC
TRBD1	.	TRBJ2-6	TRBV2	CASSLQGAGANVLTF	TGTGCCAGCAGTCTACAGGGGGCTGGGGCCAACGTCCTGACTTTC
.	.	TRBJ2-7	TRBV7-9	CASSLALARGYEQYF	TGTGCCAGCAGCTTAGCTTTAGCAAGGGGCTACGAGCAGTACTTC
TRBD2	.	TRBJ2-1	TRBV5-1	CASSLAASGSEKEQFF	TGCGCCAGCAGCTTGGCCGCTAGCGGGAGTGAGAAAGAGCAGTTCTTC
TRBD2	.	TRBJ2-3	TRBV6-5	CASRSGGTDTQYF	TGTGCCAGCAGAAGCGGGGGCACAGATACGCAGTATTTT
.	.	TRBJ2-7	TRBV18	CASSPLQGYEQYF	TGTGCCAGCTCACCCCTACAGGGCTACGAGCAGTACTTC
TRBD1	.	TRBJ2-7	TRBV27	CASSDRAYEQYF	TGTGCCAGTTCCGACAGGGCCTACGAGCAGTACTTC
.	.	TRBJ2-7	TRBV5-6	CASMARHEQYF	TGTGCCAGCATGGCCCGCCACGAGCAGTACTTC
TRBD1	.	TRBJ1-1	TRBV6-4	CASRLGQSRPGNTEAFF	TGTGCCAGCAGATTGGGACAGTCCCGCCCCGGTAACACTGAAGCTTTCTTT
TRBD2	.	TRBJ2-1	TRBV2	CARAGTSGNYNEQFF	TGTGCCAGGGCCGGGACTAGCGGGAATTACAATGAGCAGTTCTTC
TRBD1	once	TRBJ2-1	TRBV19	CASSNRGGNNEQFF	TGTGCCAGTAGCAACAGGGGTGGGAACAATGAGCAGTTCTTC
TRBD2	.	TRBJ2-1	TRBV28	CASSSPGTSGRGAEQFF	TGTGCCAGCAGTTCTCCTGGGACTAGCGGGAGGGGGGCTGAGCAGTTCTTC
.	.	TRBJ2-7	TRBV6-4	CASSDRGDYYEQYF	TGTGCCAGCAGTGACAGGGGGGACTACTACGAGCAGTACTTC
TRBD2	.	TRBJ2-1	TRBV9	CASSGLAVGRGEQFF	TGTGCCAGCAGCGGACTAGCGGTGGGTAGGGGTGAGCAGTTCTTC
.	.	TRBJ2-7	TRBV5-6	CASSSASVQPPEQYF	TGTGCCAGCAGCTCTGCTAGCGTCCAACCTCCCGAGCAGTACTTC
TRBD1	once	TRBJ1-6	TRBV27	CASSLTGGTSPLHF	TGTGCCAGCAGTTTAACAGGGGGGACTTCACCCCTCCACTTT
TRBD2	.	TRBJ2-5	TRBV5-4	CASSNLGAGGFLETQYF	TGTGCCAGCAGCAATTTAGGGGCGGGAGGTTTTTTAGAGACCCAGTACTTC
TRBD1	.	TRBJ1-3	TRBV2	CASRPLDRDGNTIYF	TGTGCCAGCAGACCCCTGGACAGGGACGGAAACACCATATATTTT
.	.	TRBJ2-1	TRBV5-1	CASNRRTPYNEQFF	TGCGCCAGCAATCGGAGAACCCCCTACAATGAGCAGTTCTTC
.	.	TRBJ2-6	TRBV20-1	CSASFLRPGANVLTF	TGCAGTGCTAGTTTCCTCAGGCCTGGGGCCAACGTCCTGACTTTC
.	.	TRBJ2-7	TRBV29-1	CSVQTEDSYEQYF	TGCAGCGTACAGACAGAGGATTCCTACGAGCAGTACTTC
TRBD2	.	TRBJ2-1	TRBV27	CASSSAPSGKGANEQFF	TGTGCCAGCAGTTCCGCCCCTAGCGGGAAAGGGGCGAATGAGCAGTTCTTC
TRBD1	.	TRBJ1-6	TRBV30	CAWSAHRGDMGMYNSPLHF	TGTGCCTGGAGTGCACACAGGGGTGACATGGGGATGTATAATTCACCCCTCCACTTT
.	few	TRBJ2-7	TRBV27	CASSSRGYEQYF	TGTGCCAGCAGCTCGCGGGGCTACGAGCAGTACTTC